This T cell receptor beta chain was found in a study of CD8 T cells in Susac syndrome. This clonotype was picked up a small number of times. Losses at the gene ends were 3 bases for V and 2 bases for J; bases not matched to a gene: 2. There are 16 residues in the CDR3. Germline CDR1 KGHDR, CDR2 SFDVKD. Random hexamers were used to reverse transcribe an amount of about 0.45 to 1 ug RNA. A single record per CDR3 protein comes from TCRdb applying MiXCR to the immunoSEQ multiplex PCR reads. The sample lists about 200,000 distinct CDR3 sequences; roughly 94% were seen once. The receptor comes from a human donor in good health. The sample was CD4+ T cells from PBMCs. The chain carries TRBV24-1 and TRBJ2-1; 11 bases are a match to TRBD2. The CDR3, as DNA: TGTGCCACCAGTGATGTTAGCGGGAGGGCCTACAATGAGCAGTTCTTC. It translates to CATSDVSGRAYNEQFF.